Below, one T cell receptor beta chain is given with its context. The sample holds other DNA sequences that translate to the same CDR3. Investigators reverse transcribed all isolated RNA, so they sequenced expressed TCRB transcripts. Produced via immunoSEQ multiplex PCR; TCRdb's table is partial and in-frame only. The sample consists of 240,000 or so clones, around 68% of them appearing once. This sample was taken from a study of beta chain features in type 1 diabetes. The TCR comes from a man aged 25-40 years in good health. The sequencing input was naive CD4+ T cells from blood.

The CDR3 sequence is CAWSVRAEAFF. The DNA for the CDR3 is TGTGCCTGGAGTGTACGGGCTGAAGCTTTCTTT. The chain couples TRBV30 to TRBJ1-1, with unresolved D. Germline V gives CDR1 GTSNPN, CDR2 SVGIG (reference sequence). Trimming cost V 0 bases and J 6 bases, with 5 bases left between them. The CDR3 has 11 residues.